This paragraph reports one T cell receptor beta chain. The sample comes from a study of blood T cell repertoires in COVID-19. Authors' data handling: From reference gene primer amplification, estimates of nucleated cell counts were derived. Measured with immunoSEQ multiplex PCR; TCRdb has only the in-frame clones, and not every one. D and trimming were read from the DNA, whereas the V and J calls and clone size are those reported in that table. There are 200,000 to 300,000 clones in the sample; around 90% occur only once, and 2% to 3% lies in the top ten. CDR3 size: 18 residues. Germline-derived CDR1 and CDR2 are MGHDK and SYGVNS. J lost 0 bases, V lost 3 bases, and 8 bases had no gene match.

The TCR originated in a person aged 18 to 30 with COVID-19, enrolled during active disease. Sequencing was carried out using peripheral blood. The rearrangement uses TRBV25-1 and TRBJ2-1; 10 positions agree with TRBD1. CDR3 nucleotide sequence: TGTGCCAGCAGTGACCGGGACAGGGGAGGGGCCTCCTACAATGAGCAGTTCTTC. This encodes CASSDRDRGGASYNEQFF. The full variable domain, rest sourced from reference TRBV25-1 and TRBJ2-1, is EADIYQTPRYLVIGTGKKITLECSQTMGHDKMYWYQQDPGMELHLIHYSYGVNSTEKGDLSSESTVSRIRTEHFPLTLESARPSHTSQYLCASSDRDRGGASYNEQFFGPGTRLTVL.